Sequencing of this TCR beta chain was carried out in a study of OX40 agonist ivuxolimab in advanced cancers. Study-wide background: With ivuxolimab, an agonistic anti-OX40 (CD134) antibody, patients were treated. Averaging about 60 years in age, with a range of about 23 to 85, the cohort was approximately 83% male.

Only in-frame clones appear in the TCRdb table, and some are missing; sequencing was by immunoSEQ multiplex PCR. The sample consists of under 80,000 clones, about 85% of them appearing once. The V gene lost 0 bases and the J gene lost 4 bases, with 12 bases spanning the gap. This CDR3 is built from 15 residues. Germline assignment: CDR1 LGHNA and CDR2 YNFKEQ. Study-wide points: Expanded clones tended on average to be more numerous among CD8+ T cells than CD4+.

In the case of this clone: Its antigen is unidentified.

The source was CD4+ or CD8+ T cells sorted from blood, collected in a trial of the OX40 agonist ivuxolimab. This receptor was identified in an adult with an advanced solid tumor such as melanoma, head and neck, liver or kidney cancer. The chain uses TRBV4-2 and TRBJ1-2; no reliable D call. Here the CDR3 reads CASSQEGVRSYGYTF. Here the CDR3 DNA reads TGTGCCAGCAGCCAAGAAGGAGTTAGGAGCTATGGCTACACCTTC.